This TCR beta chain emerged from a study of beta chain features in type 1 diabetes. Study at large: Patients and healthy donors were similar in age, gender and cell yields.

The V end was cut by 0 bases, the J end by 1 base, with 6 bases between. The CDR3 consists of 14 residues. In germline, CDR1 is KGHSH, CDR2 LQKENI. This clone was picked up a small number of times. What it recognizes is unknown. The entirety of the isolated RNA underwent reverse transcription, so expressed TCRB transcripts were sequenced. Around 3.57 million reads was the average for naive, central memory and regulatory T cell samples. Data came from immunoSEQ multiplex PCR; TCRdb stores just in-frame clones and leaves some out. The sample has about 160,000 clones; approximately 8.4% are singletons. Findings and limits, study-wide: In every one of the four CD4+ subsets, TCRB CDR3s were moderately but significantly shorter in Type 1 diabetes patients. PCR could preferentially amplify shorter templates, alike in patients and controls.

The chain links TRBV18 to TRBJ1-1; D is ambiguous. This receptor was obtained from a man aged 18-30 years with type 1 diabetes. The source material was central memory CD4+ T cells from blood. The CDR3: CASSPPSRNTEAFF. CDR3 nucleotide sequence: TGTGCCAGCTCACCACCTTCGAGGAACACTGAAGCTTTCTTT.